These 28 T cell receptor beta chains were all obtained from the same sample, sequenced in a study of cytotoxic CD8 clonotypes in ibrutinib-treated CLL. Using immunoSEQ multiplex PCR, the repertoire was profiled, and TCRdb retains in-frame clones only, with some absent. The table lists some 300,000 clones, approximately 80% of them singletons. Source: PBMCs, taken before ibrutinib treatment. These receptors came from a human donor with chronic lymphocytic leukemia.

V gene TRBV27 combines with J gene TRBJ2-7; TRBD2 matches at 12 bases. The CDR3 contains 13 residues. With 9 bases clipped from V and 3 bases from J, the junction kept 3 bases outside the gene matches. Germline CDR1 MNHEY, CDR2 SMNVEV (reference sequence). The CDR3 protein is CASWTSGNYEQYF. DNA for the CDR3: TGTGCCAGTTGGACTAGCGGGAACTACGAGCAGTACTTC.

For the CDR3, the DNA is TGTGCCAGCAGCTTAGGAGGCAGGGGGCTGTGGGAGCAGTACTTC. Its translation is CASSLGGRGLWEQYF. V and J are TRBV7-2 and TRBJ2-7; TRBD1 aligns across 8 bases. J gave up 7 bases and V 1 base, and 9 bases lay outside the gene matches. The CDR3 is 15 amino acids. The germline V gene has CDR1 SGHTA and CDR2 FQGNSA.

The DNA of the CDR3 is TGCGCCAGCAGCTCATCTAGCGGGAGTGATGAGCAGTTCTTC. Translated: CASSSSSGSDEQFF. The V call is TRBV5-1, the J call TRBJ2-1; 10 bases are a match to TRBD2. The CDR3 runs 14 residues. The germline gives CDR1 SGHRS, CDR2 YFSETQ. With 3 bases clipped from V and 8 bases from J, the junction kept 5 bases outside the gene matches.

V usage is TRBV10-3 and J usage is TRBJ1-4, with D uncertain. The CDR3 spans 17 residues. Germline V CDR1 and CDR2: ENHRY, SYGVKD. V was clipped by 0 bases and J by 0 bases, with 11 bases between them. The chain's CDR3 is CAISESGRAATNEKLFF. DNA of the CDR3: TGTGCCATCAGTGAGTCGGGCAGAGCTGCAACTAATGAAAAACTGTTTTTT.

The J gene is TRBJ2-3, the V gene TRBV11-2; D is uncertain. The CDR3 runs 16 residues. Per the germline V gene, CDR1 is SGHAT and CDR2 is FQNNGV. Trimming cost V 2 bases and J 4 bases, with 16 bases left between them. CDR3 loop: CASSLIVASGADTQYF. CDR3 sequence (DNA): TGTGCCAGCAGCTTAATTGTAGCTTCGGGCGCAGATACGCAGTATTTT. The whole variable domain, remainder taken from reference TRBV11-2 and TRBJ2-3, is EAGVAQSPRYKIIEKRQSVAFWCNPISGHATLYWYQQILGQGPKLLIQFQNNGVVDDSQLPKDRFSAERLKGVDSTLKIQPAKLEDSAVYLCASSLIVASGADTQYFGPGTRLTVL.

CDR3 nucleotide sequence: TGTGCCAGCAGTCCCTCGCCCGGTCTGGTGCCATACGAGCAGTACTTC. It is translated as CASSPSPGLVPYEQYF. The chain recombines TRBV27 with TRBJ2-7, with D hard to call. This CDR3 spans 16 amino acids. V lost 5 bases and J 4 bases, leaving 21 bases between the germline ends. Germline V lookup: CDR1 MNHEY, CDR2 SMNVEV (reference sequence).

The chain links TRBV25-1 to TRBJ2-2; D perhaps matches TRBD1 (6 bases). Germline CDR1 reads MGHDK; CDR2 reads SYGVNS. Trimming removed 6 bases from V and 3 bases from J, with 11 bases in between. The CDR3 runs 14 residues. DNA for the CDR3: TGTGCCAGCAGCAGGGGTTGGGACACCGGGGAGCTGTTTTTT. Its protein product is CASSRGWDTGELFF.

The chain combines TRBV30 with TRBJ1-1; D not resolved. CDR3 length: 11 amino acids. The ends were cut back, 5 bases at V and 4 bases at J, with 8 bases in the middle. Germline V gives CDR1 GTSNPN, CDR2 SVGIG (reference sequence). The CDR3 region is CAWSESTEAFF. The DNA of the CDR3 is TGTGCCTGGTCTGAAAGCACTGAAGCTTTCTTT.

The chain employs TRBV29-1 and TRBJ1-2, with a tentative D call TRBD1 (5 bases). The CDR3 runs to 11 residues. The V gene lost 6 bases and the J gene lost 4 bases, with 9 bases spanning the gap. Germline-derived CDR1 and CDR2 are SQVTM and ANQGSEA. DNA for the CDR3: TGCAGCGTCGGCAGGGTCTATGGCTACACCTTC. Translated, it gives CSVGRVYGYTF.

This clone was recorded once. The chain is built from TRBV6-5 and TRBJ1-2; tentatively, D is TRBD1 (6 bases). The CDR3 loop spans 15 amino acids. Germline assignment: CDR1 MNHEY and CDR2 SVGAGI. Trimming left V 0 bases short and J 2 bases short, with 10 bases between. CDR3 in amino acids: CASSYSRGSNYGYTF. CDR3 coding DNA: TGTGCCAGCAGTTACTCCAGGGGCTCCAACTATGGCTACACCTTC.

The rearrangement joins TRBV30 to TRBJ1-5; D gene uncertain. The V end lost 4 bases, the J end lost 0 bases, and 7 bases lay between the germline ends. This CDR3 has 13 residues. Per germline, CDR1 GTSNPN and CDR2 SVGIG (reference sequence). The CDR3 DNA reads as TGTGCCTGGAAAGCCGATAGCAATCAGCCCCAGCATTTT. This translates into CAWKADSNQPQHF.

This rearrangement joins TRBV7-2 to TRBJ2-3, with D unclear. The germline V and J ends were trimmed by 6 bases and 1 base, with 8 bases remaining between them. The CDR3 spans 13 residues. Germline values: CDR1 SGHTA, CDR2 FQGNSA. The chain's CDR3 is CASRESGTDTQYF. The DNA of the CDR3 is TGTGCCAGCAGAGAAAGCGGCACAGATACGCAGTATTTT.

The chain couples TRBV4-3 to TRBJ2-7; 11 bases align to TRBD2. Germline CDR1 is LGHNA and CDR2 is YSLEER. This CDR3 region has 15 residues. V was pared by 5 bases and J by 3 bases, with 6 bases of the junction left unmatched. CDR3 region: CASSYGLAGYYEQYF. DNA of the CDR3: TGCGCCAGCAGCTACGGACTAGCGGGTTACTACGAGCAGTACTTC.

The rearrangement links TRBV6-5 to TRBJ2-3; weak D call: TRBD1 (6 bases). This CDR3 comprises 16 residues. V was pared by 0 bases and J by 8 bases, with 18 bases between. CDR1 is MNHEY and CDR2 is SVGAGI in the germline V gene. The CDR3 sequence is CASSYSHGPGAFTQYF. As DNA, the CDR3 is TGTGCCAGCAGTTACTCGCACGGGCCAGGGGCTTTTACGCAGTATTTT.

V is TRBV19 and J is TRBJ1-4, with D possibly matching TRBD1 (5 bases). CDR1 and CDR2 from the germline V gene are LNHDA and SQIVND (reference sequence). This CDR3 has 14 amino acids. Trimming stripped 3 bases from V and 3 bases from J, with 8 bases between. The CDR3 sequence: CASSMWGANEKLFF. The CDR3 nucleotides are TGTGCCAGTAGTATGTGGGGGGCTAATGAAAAACTGTTTTTT.

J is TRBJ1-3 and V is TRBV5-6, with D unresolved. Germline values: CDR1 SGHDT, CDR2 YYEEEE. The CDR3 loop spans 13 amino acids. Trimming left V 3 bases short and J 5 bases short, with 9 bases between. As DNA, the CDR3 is TGTGCCAGCAGCTCCAGAGCGAGAAACACCATATATTTT. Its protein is CASSSRARNTIYF.

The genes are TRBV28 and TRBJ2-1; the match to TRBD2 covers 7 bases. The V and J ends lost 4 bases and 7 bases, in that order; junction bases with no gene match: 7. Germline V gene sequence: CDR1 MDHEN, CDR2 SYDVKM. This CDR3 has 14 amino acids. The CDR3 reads CASSSWEGRNEQFF. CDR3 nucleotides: TGTGCCAGCAGTTCGTGGGAGGGGCGGAATGAGCAGTTCTTC.

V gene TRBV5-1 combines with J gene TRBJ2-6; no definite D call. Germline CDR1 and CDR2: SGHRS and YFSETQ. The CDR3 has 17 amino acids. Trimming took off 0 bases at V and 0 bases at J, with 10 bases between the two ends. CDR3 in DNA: TGCGCCAGCAGCTTGGCTTTTTCAGTCTCTGGGGCCAACGTCCTGACTTTC. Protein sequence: CASSLAFSVSGANVLTF.

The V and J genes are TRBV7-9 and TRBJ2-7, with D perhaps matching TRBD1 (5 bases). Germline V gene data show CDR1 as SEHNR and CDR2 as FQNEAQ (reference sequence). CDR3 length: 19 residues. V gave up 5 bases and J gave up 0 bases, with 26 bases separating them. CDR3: CASSPGPHRPHGTSYEQYF. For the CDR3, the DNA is TGTGCCAGCAGCCCGGGTCCCCACAGGCCCCATGGAACCTCCTACGAGCAGTACTTC.

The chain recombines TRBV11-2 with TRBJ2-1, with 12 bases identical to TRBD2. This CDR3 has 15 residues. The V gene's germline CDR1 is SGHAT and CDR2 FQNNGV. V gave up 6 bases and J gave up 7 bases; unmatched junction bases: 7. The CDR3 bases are TGTGCCAGCAGACTCGGACTAGCGGGAAGGAATGAGCAGTTCTTC. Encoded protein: CASRLGLAGRNEQFF.

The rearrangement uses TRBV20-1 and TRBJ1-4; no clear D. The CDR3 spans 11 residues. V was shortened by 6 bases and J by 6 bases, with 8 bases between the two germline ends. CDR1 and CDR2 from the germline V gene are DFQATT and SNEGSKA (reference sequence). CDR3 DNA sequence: TGCAGTGCCTTTAGAGATGAAAAACTGTTTTTT. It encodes CSAFRDEKLFF.

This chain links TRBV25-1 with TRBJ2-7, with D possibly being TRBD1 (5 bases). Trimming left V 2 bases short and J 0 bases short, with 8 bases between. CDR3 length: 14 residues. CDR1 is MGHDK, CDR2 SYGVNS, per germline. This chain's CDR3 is CASSEPGNSYEQYF. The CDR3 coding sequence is TGTGCCAGCAGTGAACCAGGGAACTCCTACGAGCAGTACTTC.

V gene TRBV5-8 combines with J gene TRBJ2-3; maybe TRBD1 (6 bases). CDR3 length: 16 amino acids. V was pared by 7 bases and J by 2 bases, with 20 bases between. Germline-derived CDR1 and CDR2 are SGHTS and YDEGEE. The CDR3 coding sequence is TGTGCCAGCCCATCACTTCCTGACAGGACCACAGATACGCAGTATTTT. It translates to CASPSLPDRTTDTQYF.

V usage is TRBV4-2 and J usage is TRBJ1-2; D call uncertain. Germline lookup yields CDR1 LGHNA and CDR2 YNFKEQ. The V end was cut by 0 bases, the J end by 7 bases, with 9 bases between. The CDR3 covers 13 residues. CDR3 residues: CASSQEERAGYTF. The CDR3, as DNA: TGTGCCAGCAGCCAAGAGGAAAGGGCTGGCTACACCTTC.

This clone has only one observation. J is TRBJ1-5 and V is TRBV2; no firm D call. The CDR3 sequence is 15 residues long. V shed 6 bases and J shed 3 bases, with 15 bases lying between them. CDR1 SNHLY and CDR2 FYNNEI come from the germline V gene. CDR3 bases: TGTGCCAGCAGAAGCTCAGCGGACCCCAATCAGCCCCAGCATTTT. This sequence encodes CASRSSADPNQPQHF.

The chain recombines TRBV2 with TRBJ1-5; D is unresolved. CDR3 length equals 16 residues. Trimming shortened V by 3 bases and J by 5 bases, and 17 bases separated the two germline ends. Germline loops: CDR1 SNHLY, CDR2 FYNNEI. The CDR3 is CASSDSSGIGDQPQHF. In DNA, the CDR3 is TGTGCCAGCAGTGATAGTTCTGGGATTGGCGATCAGCCCCAGCATTTT.

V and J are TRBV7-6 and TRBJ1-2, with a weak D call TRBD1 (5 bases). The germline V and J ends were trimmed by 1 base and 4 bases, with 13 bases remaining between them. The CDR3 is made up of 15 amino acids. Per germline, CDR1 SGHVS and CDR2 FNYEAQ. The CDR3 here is CASSLGAGRLYGYTF. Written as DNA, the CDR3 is TGTGCCAGCAGCTTAGGCGCGGGACGGCTCTATGGCTACACCTTC. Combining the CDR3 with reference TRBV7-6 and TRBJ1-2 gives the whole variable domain GAGVSQSPRYKVTKRGQDVALRCDPISGHVSLYWYRQALGQGPEFLTYFNYEAQQDKSGLPNDRFSAERPEGSISTLTIQRTEQRDSAMYRCASSLGAGRLYGYTFGSGTRLTVV.

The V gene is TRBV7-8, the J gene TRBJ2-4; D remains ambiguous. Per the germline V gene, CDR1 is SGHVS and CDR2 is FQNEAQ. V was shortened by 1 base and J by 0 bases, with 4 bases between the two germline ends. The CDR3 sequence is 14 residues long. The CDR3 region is CASSLGIAKNIQYF. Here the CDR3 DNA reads TGTGCCAGCAGCTTAGGTATAGCCAAAAACATTCAGTACTTC.